One T cell receptor (beta chain) is described in this entry. Its matching antigen is unknown. V was clipped by 4 bases and J by 0 bases, with 12 bases between them. The CDR3 length is 15 residues. Germline V gene sequence: CDR1 MGHDK, CDR2 SYGVNS. This record belongs to a study of cytomegalovirus exposure and HLA in healthy donors. In the study overall: Genotyping showed 70% to 90% of 350 to 400 donors falling in the Caucasian-associated ancestry cluster. Study observations and caveats: Researchers reported in a later analysis that common viral pathogens appeared linked to several top clusters. Among TCR beta chains of equal frequency, HLA-associated ones were more clonally expanded in a later analysis.

The PCR made use of 60 Vbeta and 13 Jbeta primers. The method was immunoSEQ multiplex PCR; TCRdb's version includes in-frame clones alone and lacks a portion of them. The data hold roughly 190,000 clones, with about 84% observed a single time. Sequencing used PBMCs. The chain combines TRBV25-1 with TRBJ2-5, with a tentative D call TRBD1 (6 bases). The source is a man aged 45-60 years in good health and CMV-seronegative. DNA for the CDR3: TGTGCCAGCAGTGGGTTTCAGGGGTACCAAGAGACCCAGTACTTC. This gives the protein CASSGFQGYQETQYF.